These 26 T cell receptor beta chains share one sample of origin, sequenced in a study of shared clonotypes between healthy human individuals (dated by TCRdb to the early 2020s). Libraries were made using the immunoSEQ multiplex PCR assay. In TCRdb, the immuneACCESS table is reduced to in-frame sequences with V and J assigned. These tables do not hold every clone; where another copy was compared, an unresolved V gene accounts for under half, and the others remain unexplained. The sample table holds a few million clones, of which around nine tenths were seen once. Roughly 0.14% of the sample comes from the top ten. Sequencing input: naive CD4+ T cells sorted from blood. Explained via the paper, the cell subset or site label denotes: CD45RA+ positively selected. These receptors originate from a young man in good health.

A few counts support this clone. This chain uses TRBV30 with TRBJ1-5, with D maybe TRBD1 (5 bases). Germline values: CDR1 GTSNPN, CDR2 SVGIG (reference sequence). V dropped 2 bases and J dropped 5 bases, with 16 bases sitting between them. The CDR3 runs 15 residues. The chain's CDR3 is CAWSRDTGQYQPQHF. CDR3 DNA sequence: TGTGCCTGGAGTCGCGACACTGGACAATATCAGCCCCAGCATTTT.

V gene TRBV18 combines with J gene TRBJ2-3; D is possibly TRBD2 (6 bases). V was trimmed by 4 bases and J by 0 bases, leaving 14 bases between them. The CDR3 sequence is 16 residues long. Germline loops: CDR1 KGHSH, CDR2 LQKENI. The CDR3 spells CASSLSGGKSTDTQYF. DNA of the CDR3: TGTGCCAGCTCACTGTCCGGCGGGAAAAGCACAGATACGCAGTATTTT. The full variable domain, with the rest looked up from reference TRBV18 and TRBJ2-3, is NAGVMQNPRHLVRRRGQEARLRCSPMKGHSHVYWYRQLPEEGLKFMVYLQKENIIDESGMPKERFSAEFPKEGPSILRIQQVVRGDSAAYFCASSLSGGKSTDTQYFGPGTRLTVL.

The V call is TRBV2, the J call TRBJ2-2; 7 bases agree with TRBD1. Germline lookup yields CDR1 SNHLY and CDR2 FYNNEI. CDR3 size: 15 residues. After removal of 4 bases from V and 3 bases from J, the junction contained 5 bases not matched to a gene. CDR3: CASSVRTGDTGELFF. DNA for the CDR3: TGTGCCAGCAGTGTCCGGACAGGAGACACCGGGGAGCTGTTTTTT.

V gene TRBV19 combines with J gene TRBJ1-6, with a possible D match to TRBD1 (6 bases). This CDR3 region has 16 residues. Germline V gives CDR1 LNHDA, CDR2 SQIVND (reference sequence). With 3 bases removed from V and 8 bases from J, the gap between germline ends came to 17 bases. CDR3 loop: CASSIYSGGRDSPLHF. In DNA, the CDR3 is TGTGCCAGTAGTATTTACTCCGGGGGCAGGGATTCACCCCTCCACTTT.

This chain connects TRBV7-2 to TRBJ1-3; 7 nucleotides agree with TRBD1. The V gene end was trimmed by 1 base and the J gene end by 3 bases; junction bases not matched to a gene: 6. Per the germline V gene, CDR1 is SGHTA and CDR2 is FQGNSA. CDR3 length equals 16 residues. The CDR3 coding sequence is TGTGCCAGCAGCTTAGTCGAGGGGGCGCTTGGAAACACCATATATTTT. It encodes CASSLVEGALGNTIYF.

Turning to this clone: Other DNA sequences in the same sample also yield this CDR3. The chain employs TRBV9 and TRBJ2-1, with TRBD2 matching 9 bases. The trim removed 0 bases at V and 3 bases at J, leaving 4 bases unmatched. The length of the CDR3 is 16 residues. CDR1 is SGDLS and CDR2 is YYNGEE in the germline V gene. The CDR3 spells CASSVEVSGSYNEQFF. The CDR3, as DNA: TGTGCCAGCAGCGTAGAGGTTAGCGGGAGCTACAATGAGCAGTTCTTC.

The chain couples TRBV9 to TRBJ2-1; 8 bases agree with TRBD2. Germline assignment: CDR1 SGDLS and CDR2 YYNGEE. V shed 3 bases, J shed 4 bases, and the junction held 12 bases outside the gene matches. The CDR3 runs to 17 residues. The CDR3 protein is CASSATASGLGYNEQFF. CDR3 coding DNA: TGTGCCAGCAGCGCTACAGCTAGCGGGTTGGGATACAATGAGCAGTTCTTC.

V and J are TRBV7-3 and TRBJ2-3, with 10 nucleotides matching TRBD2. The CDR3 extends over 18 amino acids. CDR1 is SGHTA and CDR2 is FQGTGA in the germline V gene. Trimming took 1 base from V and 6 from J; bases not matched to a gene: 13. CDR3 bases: TGTGCCAGCAGCTTAAGGGGTCTAGCGGGGGCCCGGAGGGATACGCAGTATTTT. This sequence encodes CASSLRGLAGARRDTQYF.

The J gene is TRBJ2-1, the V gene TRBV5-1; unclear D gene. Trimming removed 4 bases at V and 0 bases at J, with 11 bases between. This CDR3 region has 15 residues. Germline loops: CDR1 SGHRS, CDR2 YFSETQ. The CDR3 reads CASSPTTSSYNEQFF. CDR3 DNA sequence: TGCGCCAGCAGCCCGACCACCAGCTCCTACAATGAGCAGTTCTTC.

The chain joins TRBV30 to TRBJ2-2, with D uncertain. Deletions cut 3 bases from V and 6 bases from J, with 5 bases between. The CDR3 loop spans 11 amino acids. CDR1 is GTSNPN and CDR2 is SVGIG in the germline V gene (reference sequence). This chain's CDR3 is CAWSPPGELFF. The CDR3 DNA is TGTGCCTGGAGCCCTCCCGGGGAGCTGTTTTTT.

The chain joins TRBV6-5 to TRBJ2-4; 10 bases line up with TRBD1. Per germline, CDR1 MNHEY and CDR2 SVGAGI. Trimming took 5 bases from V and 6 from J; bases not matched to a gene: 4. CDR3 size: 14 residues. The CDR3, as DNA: TGTGCCAGCAGTCCAGGGACAGGGGTAAACATTCAGTACTTC. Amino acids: CASSPGTGVNIQYF.

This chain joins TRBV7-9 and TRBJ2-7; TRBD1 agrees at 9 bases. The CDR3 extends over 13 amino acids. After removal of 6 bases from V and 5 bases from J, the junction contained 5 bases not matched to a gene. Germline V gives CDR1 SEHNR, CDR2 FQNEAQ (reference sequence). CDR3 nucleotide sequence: TGTGCCAGCAGTCGACAGGGGGGAGACGAGCAGTACTTC. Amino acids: CASSRQGGDEQYF.

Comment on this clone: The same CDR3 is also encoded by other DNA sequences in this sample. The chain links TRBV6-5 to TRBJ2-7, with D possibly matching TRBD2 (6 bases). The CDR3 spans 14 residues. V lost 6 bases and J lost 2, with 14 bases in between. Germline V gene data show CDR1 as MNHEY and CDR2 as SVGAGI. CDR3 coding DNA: TGTGCCAGCAGCTTAACTTCGGGGGCCTACGAGCAGTACTTC. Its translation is CASSLTSGAYEQYF.

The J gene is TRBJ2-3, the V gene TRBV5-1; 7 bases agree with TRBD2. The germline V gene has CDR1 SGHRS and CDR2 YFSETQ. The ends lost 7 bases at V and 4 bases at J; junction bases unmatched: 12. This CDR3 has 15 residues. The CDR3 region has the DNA TGCGCCAGCCGTTGGGGAGGGAGAGAGGCAGATACGCAGTATTTT. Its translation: CASRWGGREADTQYF.

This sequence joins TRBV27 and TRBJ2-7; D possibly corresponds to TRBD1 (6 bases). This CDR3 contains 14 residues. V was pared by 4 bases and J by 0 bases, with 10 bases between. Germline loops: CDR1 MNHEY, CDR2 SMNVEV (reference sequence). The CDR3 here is CASSYTGSSYEQYF. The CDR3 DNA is TGTGCCAGCAGTTACACAGGGAGCTCCTACGAGCAGTACTTC.

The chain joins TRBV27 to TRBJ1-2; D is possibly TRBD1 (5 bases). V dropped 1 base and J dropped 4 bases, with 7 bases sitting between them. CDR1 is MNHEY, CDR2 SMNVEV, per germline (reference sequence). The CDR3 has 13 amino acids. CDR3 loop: CASSLYTGYGYTF. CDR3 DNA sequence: TGTGCCAGCAGTTTATACACAGGCTATGGCTACACCTTC.

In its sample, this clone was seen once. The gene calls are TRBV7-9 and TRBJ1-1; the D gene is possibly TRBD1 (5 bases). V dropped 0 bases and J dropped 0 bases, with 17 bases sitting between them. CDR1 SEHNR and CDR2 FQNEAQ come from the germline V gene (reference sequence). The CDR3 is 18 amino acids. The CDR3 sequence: CASSLASTKGIMNTEAFF. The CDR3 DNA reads TGTGCCAGCAGCTTAGCTAGCACAAAGGGGATCATGAACACTGAAGCTTTCTTT.

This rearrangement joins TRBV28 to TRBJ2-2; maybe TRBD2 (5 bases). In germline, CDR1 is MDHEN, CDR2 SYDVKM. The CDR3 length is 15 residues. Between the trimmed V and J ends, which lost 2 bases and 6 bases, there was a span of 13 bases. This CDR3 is CASSLAGGLAGELFF. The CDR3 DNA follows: TGTGCCAGCAGTTTAGCCGGAGGTCTTGCCGGGGAGCTGTTTTTT.

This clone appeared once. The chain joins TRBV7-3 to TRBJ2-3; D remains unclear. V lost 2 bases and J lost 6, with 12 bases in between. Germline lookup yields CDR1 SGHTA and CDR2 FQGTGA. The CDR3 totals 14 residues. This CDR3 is CASSLLSIMDTQYF. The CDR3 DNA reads TGTGCCAGCAGCTTACTCAGTATTATGGATACGCAGTATTTT.

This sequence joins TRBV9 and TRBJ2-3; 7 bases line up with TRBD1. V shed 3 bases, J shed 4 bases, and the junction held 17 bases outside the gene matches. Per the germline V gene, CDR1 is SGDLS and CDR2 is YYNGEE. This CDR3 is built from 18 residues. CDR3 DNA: TGTGCCAGCAGCGCCAAGGGGGCAGTATGGGTCCTATCAGATACGCAGTATTTT. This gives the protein CASSAKGAVWVLSDTQYF.

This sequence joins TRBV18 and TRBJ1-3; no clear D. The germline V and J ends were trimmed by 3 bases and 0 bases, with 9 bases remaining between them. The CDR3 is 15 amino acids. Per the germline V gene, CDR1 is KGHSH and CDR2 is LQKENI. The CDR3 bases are TGTGCCAGCTCACCTTCGGTAGACTCTGGAAACACCATATATTTT. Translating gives CASSPSVDSGNTIYF.

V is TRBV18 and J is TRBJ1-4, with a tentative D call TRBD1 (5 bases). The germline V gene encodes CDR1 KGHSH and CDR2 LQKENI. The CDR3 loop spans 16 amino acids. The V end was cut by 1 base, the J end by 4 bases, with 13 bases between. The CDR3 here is CASSPQATAFNEKLFF. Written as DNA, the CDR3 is TGTGCCAGCTCACCACAAGCGACAGCTTTTAATGAAAAACTGTTTTTT. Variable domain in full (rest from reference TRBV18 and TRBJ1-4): NAGVMQNPRHLVRRRGQEARLRCSPMKGHSHVYWYRQLPEEGLKFMVYLQKENIIDESGMPKERFSAEFPKEGPSILRIQQVVRGDSAAYFCASSPQATAFNEKLFFGSGTQLSVL.

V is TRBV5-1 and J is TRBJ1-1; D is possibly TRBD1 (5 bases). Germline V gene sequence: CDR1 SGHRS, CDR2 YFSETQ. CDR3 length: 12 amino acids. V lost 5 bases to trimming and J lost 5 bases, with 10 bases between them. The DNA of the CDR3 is TGCGCCAGCAGGGACATGGGGACTGAAGCTTTCTTT. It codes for CASRDMGTEAFF.

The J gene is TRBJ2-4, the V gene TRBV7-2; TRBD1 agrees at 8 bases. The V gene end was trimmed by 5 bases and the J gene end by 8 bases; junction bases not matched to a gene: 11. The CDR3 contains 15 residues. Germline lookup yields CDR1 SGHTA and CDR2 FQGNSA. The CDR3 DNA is TGTGCCAGCAGCCCAGACAGGGGAACGACACACATTCAGTACTTC. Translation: CASSPDRGTTHIQYF.

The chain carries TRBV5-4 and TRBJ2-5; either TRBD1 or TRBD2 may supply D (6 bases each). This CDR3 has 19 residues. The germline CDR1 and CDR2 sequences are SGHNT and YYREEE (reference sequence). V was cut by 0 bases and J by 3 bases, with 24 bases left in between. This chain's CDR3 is CASSLEGRGGRYNKETQYF. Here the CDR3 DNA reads TGTGCCAGCAGCTTGGAGGGTCGTGGGGGGCGCTACAACAAAGAGACCCAGTACTTC.

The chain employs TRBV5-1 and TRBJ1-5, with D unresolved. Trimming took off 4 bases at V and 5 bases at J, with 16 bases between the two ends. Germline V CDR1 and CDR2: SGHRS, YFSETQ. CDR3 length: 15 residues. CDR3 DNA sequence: TGCGCCAGCAGCCCGATCGCGGGCACATATCAGCCCCAGCATTTT. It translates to CASSPIAGTYQPQHF.